The 21 T cell receptor beta chains given below trace back to one sample, sequenced in a study of cytomegalovirus exposure and HLA in healthy donors. This PCR relied on a set of 60 Vbeta primers and 13 Jbeta primers. TCRdb keeps only in-frame clones here, not all; method: immunoSEQ multiplex PCR. The sample consists of 150,000 to 200,000 clones, around 85% of them appearing once. Sequences were obtained from PBMCs. The receptor source for this set is a man aged 50-60 years in good health and CMV-seronegative.

The rearrangement links TRBV7-2 to TRBJ2-5; 7 positions agree with TRBD1. The CDR3 extends over 13 amino acids. The germline gives CDR1 SGHTA, CDR2 FQGNSA. V shed 5 bases and J 5 bases; nucleotides not matched to a gene: 5. CDR3 sequence (DNA): TGTGCCAGCAGCACGACAGGGCGGGAGACCCAGTACTTC. Amino acid sequence: CASSTTGRETQYF. The whole variable domain, filled in from reference TRBV7-2 and TRBJ2-5, reads GAGVSQSPSNKVTEKGKDVELRCDPISGHTALYWYRQSLGQGLEFLIYFQGNSAPDKSGLPSDRFSAERTGGSVSTLTIQRTQQEDSAVYLCASSTTGRETQYFGPGTRLLVL.

The chain combines TRBV10-3 with TRBJ2-7, with TRBD2 as a possible D gene (7 bases). Looked up from germline, CDR1 is ENHRY and CDR2 is SYGVKD. The CDR3 runs to 19 residues. V was shortened by 6 bases and J by 0 bases, with 27 bases between the two germline ends. Here the CDR3 DNA reads TGTGCCATCAGGTCCGGGGAGTATCCGGGGGGCCCGTACTCCTACGAGCAGTACTTC. As protein: CAIRSGEYPGGPYSYEQYF.

This chain links TRBV4-3 with TRBJ2-7; D not certain. Germline V gene sequence: CDR1 LGHNA, CDR2 YSLEER. CDR3 length: 13 amino acids. The germline V and J ends were trimmed by 0 bases and 4 bases, with 7 bases remaining between them. The CDR3 here is CASSQDAQYEQYF. CDR3 nucleotides: TGCGCCAGCAGCCAAGATGCACAGTACGAGCAGTACTTC.

The chain carries TRBV18 and TRBJ1-1; no reliable D call. Germline assignment: CDR1 KGHSH and CDR2 LQKENI. Deletions cut 3 bases from V and 1 base from J, with 3 bases between. The CDR3 has 12 amino acids. Here the CDR3 DNA reads TGTGCCAGCTCACCCGGGAACACTGAAGCTTTCTTT. This translates into CASSPGNTEAFF.

The chain employs TRBV5-1 and TRBJ2-7; the match to TRBD1 covers 12 bases. The CDR3 extends over 15 amino acids. V lost 4 bases to trimming and J lost 5 bases; unmatched junction nucleotides: 7. Germline values: CDR1 SGHRS, CDR2 YFSETQ. The CDR3 DNA reads as TGCGCCAGCAGCCCCTCGGGGACAGGGGGCCACGAGCAGTACTTC. It is translated as CASSPSGTGGHEQYF.

V and J are TRBV10-1 and TRBJ1-1; the match to TRBD1 covers 7 bases. With V trimmed by 3 bases and J by 6 bases, 7 bases remained unmatched. Per germline, CDR1 WNHNN and CDR2 SYGVQD (reference sequence). The CDR3 spans 14 residues. CDR3: CASSEGTVAAEAFF. As DNA, the CDR3 is TGCGCCAGCAGTGAAGGGACAGTCGCAGCTGAAGCTTTCTTT.

This clone was detected only once. The chain employs TRBV7-8 and TRBJ2-2; possible D gene TRBD1, 6 bases. Trimming pared 5 bases from V and 1 base from J, leaving 8 bases between. The germline V gene encodes CDR1 SGHVS and CDR2 FQNEAQ. CDR3 size: 14 residues. For the CDR3, the DNA is TGTGCCAGCAGCATACAGGGGAACACCGGGGAGCTGTTTTTT. This sequence encodes CASSIQGNTGELFF.

The genes are TRBV27 and TRBJ1-3; D perhaps matches TRBD1 (6 bases). Looked up from germline, CDR1 is MNHEY and CDR2 is SMNVEV (reference sequence). Trimming removed 2 bases from V and 8 bases from J, with 13 bases in between. The length of the CDR3 is 14 residues. The CDR3 DNA sequence: TGTGCCAGCAGTTTAGGCCCAGGGGCTTACACCATATATTTT. This codes for CASSLGPGAYTIYF.

The CDR3 nucleotides read TGTGCCAGCAGACCGACAGGGGGGGATTCACCCCTCCACTTT. Translation: CASRPTGGDSPLHF. The V gene is TRBV7-9, the J gene TRBJ1-6; 9 bases line up with TRBD1. V shed 6 bases, J shed 8 bases, and the junction held 5 bases outside the gene matches. Germline V gives CDR1 SEHNR, CDR2 FQNEAQ (reference sequence). There are 14 residues in the CDR3.

In this sample, this clone turned up a few times. This chain connects TRBV5-6 to TRBJ1-1; TRBD1 agrees at 10 bases. The germline gives CDR1 SGHDT, CDR2 YYEEEE. With V trimmed by 1 base and J by 0 bases, 3 bases remained unmatched. The CDR3 runs to 16 residues. The CDR3 is CASSLRTGGLNTEAFF. The CDR3 coding sequence is TGTGCCAGCAGCTTGAGGACAGGGGGTTTGAACACTGAAGCTTTCTTT.

This clone was seen a single time. The V gene is TRBV12-5, the J gene TRBJ1-2, with a possible D match to TRBD1 (6 bases). The CDR3 sequence is 15 residues long. The ends were cut back, 2 bases at V and 2 bases at J, with 12 bases in the middle. Germline V gene data show CDR1 as LGHNT and CDR2 as FRNRAP. The CDR3 coding sequence is TGTGCTAGTGGTTTGCCACAGACAGGAAACTATGGCTACACCTTC. Residues: CASGLPQTGNYGYTF.

This clone was seen just once. The rearrangement joins TRBV5-1 to TRBJ1-4, with a weak D call TRBD1 (6 bases). This CDR3 is 14 amino acids long. The ends were cut back, 0 bases at V and 8 bases at J, with 11 bases in the middle. The germline gives CDR1 SGHRS, CDR2 YFSETQ. CDR3 protein: CASSLGGPGEKLFF. The CDR3 nucleotides read TGCGCCAGCAGCTTGGGGGGGCCCGGGGAAAAACTGTTTTTT.

The chain links TRBV29-1 to TRBJ2-5, with D tentatively TRBD2 (6 bases). The CDR3 is made up of 12 amino acids. Germline lookup yields CDR1 SQVTM and CDR2 ANQGSEA. Trimming shortened V by 2 bases and J by 4 bases, and 8 bases separated the two germline ends. CDR3 sequence (DNA): TGCAGCGTTGAACAGGGAGGAGAGACCCAGTACTTC. Protein product: CSVEQGGETQYF. The full variable domain, rest sourced from reference TRBV29-1 and TRBJ2-5, is SAVISQKPSRDICQRGTSLTIQCQVDSQVTMMFWYRQQPGQSLTLIATANQGSEATYESGFVIDKFPISRPNLTFSTLTVSNMSPEDSSIYLCSVEQGGETQYFGPGTRLLVL.

The J gene is TRBJ1-2, the V gene TRBV27; a weak D match, TRBD1 (5 bases). The CDR3 sequence is 13 residues long. Looked up from germline, CDR1 is MNHEY and CDR2 is SMNVEV (reference sequence). Trimming removed 6 bases from V and 8 bases from J, with 16 bases in between. This CDR3 reads CASRSLGDLGYTF. DNA for the CDR3: TGTGCCAGCAGGAGCCTGGGGGACTTGGGCTACACCTTC.

For the CDR3, the DNA is TGCGCCAGCAGAGCAGGCCCCCAAGAGACCCAGTACTTC. This translates into CASRAGPQETQYF. This sequence joins TRBV10-2 and TRBJ2-5, with D unclear. This CDR3 region has 13 residues. CDR1 and CDR2 from the germline V gene are WSHSY and SAAADI. V was cut by 6 bases and J by 1 base, with 9 bases left in between.

In regard to this clone: The sample carries other DNA sequences with the same CDR3. The rearrangement joins TRBV7-2 to TRBJ2-7, with a possible D match to TRBD2 (6 bases). With 4 bases removed from V and 1 base from J, the gap between germline ends came to 8 bases. The CDR3 runs to 13 residues. Germline V gene sequence: CDR1 SGHTA, CDR2 FQGNSA. CDR3 residues: CASSSGTSYEQYF. DNA of the CDR3: TGTGCCAGCAGCTCCGGGACTTCCTACGAGCAGTACTTC.

The V call is TRBV7-9, the J call TRBJ1-6; 9 bases are shared with TRBD1. This CDR3 has 15 amino acids. Losses at the gene ends were 5 bases for V and 10 bases for J; bases not matched to a gene: 9. Germline V lookup: CDR1 SEHNR, CDR2 FQNEAQ (reference sequence). For the CDR3, the DNA is TGTGCCAGCAGCCCGGCGGGACAGGGTGGCTCACCCCTCCACTTT. Protein sequence: CASSPAGQGGSPLHF.

The rearrangement uses TRBV5-6 and TRBJ1-5, with 10 bases matching TRBD1. With V trimmed by 2 bases and J by 3 bases, 5 bases remained unmatched. This CDR3 has 16 residues. Germline V CDR1 and CDR2: SGHDT, YYEEEE. The chain's CDR3 is CASSFSGQGPNQPQHF. The CDR3, as DNA: TGTGCCAGCAGCTTCTCGGGACAGGGGCCCAATCAGCCCCAGCATTTT.

The chain carries TRBV5-1 and TRBJ2-7, with TRBD1 matching 7 bases. Per the germline V gene, CDR1 is SGHRS and CDR2 is YFSETQ. V trimming: 4 bases; J trimming: 7 bases; junction bases outside the gene matches: 11. CDR3 size: 14 residues. The CDR3: CASSPWQGEREQYF. CDR3 bases: TGCGCCAGCAGCCCTTGGCAGGGGGAGCGAGAGCAGTACTTC.

CDR3 nucleotide sequence: TGTGCCAGTAGTATGGCGGGAGCCGAGCAGTACTTC. Its protein product is CASSMAGAEQYF. The chain combines TRBV19 with TRBJ2-7; TRBD2 matches at 7 bases. This CDR3 spans 12 amino acids. CDR1 is LNHDA and CDR2 is SQIVND in the germline V gene (reference sequence). The J segment lost 6 bases and the V segment lost 3 bases, leaving 2 bases of the junction unmatched.

The chain links TRBV2 to TRBJ1-2, with 9 bases lining up with TRBD1. Germline V gene data show CDR1 as SNHLY and CDR2 as FYNNEI. J lost 7 bases, V lost 9 bases, and 3 bases had no gene match. CDR3 size: 11 residues. The CDR3 DNA follows: TGTGCCAGGCCGGACAGGGGTGGCTACACCTTC. This translates into CARPDRGGYTF.